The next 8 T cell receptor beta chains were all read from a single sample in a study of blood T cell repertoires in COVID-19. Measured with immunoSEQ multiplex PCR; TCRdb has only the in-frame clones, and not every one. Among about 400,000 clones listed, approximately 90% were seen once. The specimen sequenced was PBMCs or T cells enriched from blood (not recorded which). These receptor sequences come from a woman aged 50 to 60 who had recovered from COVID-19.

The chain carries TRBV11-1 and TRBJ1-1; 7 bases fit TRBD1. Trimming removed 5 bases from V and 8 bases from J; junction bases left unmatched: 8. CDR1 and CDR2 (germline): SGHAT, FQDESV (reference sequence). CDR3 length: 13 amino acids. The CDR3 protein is CASSPRQGLEAFF. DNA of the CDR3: TGTGCCAGCAGCCCAAGACAGGGATTAGAAGCTTTCTTT.

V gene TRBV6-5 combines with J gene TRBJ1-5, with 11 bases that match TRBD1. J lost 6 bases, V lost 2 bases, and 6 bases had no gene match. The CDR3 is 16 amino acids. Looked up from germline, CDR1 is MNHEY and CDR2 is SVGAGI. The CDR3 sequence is CASSYQGQGDGQPQHF. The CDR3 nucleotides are TGTGCCAGCAGTTACCAGGGACAGGGGGACGGTCAGCCCCAGCATTTT.

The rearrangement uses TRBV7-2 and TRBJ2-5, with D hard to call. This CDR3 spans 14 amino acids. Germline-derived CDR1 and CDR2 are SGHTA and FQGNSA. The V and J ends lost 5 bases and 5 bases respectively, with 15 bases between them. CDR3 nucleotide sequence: TGTGCCAGCAGCAGAGAGCCCGTGTCGGAGACCCAGTACTTC. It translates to CASSREPVSETQYF.

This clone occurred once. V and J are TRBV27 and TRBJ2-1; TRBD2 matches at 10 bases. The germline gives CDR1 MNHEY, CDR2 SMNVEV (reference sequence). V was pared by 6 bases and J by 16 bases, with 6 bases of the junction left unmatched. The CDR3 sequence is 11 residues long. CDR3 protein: CASSQTSGLFF. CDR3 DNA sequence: TGTGCCAGCAGCCAGACTAGCGGGCTATTCTTC.

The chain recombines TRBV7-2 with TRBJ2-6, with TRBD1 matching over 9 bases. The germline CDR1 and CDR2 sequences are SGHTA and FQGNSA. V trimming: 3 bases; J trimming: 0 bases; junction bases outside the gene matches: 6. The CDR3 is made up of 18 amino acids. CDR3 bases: TGTGCCAGCAGCTTCCCCGGACAGGGGAGCTCTGGGGCCAACGTCCTGACTTTC. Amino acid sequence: CASSFPGQGSSGANVLTF.

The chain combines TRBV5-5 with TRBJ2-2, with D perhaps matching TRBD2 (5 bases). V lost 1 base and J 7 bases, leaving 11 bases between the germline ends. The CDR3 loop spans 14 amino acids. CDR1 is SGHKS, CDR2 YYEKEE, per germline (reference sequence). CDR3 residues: CASSLLRGGGELFF. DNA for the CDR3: TGTGCCAGCAGCTTGCTCCGGGGTGGCGGGGAGCTGTTTTTT. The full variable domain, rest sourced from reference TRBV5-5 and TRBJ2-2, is DAGVTQSPTHLIKTRGQQVTLRCSPISGHKSVSWYQQVLGQGPQFIFQYYEKEERGRGNFPDRFSARQFPNYSSELNVNALLLGDSALYLCASSLLRGGGELFFGEGSRLTVL.

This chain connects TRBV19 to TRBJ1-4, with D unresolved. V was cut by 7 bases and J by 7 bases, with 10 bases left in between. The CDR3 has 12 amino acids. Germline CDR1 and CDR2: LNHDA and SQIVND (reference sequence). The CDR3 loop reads CASTGFGEKLFF. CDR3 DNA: TGTGCCAGTACAGGATTTGGTGAAAAACTGTTTTTT.

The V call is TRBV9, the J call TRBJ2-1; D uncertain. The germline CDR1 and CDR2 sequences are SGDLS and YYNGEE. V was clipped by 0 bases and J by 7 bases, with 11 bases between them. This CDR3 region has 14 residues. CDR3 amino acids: CASSVGGSPNEQFF. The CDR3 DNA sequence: TGTGCCAGCAGCGTAGGAGGCAGTCCGAATGAGCAGTTCTTC.